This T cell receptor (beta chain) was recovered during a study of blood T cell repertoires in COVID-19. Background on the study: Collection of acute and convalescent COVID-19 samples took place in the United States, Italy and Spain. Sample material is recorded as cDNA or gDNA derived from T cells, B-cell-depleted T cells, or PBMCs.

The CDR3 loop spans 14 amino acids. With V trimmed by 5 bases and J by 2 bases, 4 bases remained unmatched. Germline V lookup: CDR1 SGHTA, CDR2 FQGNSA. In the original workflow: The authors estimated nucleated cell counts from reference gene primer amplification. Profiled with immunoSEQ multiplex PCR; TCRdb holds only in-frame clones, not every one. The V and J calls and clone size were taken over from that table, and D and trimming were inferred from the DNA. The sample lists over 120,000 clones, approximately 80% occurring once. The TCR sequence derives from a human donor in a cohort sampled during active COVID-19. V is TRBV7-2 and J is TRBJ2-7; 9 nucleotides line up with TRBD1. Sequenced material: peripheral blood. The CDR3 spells CASSAGQGPYEQYF. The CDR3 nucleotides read TGTGCCAGCAGCGCGGGACAGGGCCCCTACGAGCAGTACTTC.